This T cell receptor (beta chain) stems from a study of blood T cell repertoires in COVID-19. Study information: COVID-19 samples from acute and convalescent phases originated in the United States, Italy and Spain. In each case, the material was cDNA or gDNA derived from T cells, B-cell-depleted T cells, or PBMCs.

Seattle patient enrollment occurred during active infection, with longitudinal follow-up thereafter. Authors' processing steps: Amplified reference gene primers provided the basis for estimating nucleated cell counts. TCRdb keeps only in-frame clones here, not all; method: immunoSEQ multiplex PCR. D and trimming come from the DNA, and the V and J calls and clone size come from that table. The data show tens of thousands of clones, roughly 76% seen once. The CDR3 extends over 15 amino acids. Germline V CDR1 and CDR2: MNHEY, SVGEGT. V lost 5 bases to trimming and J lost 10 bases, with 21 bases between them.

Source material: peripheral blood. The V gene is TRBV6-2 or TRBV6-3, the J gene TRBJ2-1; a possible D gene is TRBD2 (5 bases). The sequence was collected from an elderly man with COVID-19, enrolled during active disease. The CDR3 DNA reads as TGTGCCAGCAGTCCGAGGGCTTACCTCCTGGGGGAGCAGTTCTTC. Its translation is CASSPRAYLLGEQFF.